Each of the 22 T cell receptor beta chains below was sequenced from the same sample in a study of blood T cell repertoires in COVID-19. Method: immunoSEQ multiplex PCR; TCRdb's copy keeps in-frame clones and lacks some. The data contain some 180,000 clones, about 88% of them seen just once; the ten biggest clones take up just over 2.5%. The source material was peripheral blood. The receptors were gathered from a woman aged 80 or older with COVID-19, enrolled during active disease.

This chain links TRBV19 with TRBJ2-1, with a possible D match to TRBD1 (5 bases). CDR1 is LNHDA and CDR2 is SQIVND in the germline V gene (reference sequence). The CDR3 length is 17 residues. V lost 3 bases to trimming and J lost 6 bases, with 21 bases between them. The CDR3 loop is CASSIRPTVGRFNEQFF. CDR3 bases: TGTGCCAGTAGTATCAGACCGACAGTGGGTAGGTTCAATGAGCAGTTCTTC.

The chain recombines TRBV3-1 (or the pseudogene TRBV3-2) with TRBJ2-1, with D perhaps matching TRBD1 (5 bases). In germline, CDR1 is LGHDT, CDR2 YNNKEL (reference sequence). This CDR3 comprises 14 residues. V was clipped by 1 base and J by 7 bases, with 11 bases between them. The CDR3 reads CASSQGLGANEQFF. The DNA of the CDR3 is TGTGCCAGCAGCCAAGGTCTAGGGGCTAATGAGCAGTTCTTC.

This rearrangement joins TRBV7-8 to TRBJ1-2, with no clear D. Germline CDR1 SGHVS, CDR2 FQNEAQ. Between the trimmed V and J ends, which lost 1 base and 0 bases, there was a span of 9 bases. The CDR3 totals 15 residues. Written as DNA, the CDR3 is TGTGCCAGCAGCTTAGGAACTTTAACTAACTATGGCTACACCTTC. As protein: CASSLGTLTNYGYTF. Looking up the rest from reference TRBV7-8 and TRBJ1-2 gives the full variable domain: GAGVSQSPRYKVAKRGQDVALRCDPISGHVSLFWYQQALGQGPEFLTYFQNEAQLDKSGLPSDRFFAERPEGSVSTLKIQRTQQEDSAVYLCASSLGTLTNYGYTFGSGTRLTVV.

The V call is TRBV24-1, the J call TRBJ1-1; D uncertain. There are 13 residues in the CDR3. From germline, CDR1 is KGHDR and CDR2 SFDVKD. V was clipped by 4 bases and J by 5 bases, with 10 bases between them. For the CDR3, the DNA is TGTGCCACCAGTGAAGAGGCCTGGACTGAAGCTTTCTTT. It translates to CATSEEAWTEAFF.

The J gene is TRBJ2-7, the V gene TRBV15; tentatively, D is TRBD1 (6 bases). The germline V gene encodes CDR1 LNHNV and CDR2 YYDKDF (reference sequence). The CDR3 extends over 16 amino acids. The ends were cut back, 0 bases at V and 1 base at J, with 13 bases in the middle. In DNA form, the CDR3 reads TGTGCCACCAGCAGAGATATGGACAGATTATCCTACGAGCAGTACTTC. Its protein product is CATSRDMDRLSYEQYF.

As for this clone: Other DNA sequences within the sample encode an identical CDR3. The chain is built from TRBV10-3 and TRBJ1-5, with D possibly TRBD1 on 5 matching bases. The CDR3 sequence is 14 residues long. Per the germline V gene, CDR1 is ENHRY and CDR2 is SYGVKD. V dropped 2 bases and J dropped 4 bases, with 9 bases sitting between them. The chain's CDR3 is CAISEGGGNQPQHF. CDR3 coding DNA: TGTGCCATCAGTGAGGGTGGGGGGAATCAGCCCCAGCATTTT.

The chain's CDR3 is CASSLEQGRDEKLFF. The CDR3 nucleotides are TGTGCCAGCAGCCTGGAACAGGGACGGGATGAAAAACTGTTTTTT. The genes are TRBV5-4 and TRBJ1-4, with a weak D call TRBD1 (6 bases). The CDR3 length is 15 residues. Germline V gives CDR1 SGHNT, CDR2 YYREEE (reference sequence). Trimming took off 4 bases at V and 6 bases at J, with 16 bases between the two ends.

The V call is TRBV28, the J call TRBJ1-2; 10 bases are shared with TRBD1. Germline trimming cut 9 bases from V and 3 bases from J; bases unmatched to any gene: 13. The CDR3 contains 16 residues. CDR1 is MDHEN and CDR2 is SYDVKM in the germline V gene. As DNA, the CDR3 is TGTGCCAGTAAAGCATCTCTCGGGACAGGGGACTATGGCTACACCTTC. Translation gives CASKASLGTGDYGYTF.

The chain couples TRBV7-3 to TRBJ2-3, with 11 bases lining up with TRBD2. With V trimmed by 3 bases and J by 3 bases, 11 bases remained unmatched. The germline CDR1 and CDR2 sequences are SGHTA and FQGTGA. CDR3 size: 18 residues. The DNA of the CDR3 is TGTGCCAGCAGCTTCGGGACTAGCGGACCCCACGGGACAGATACGCAGTATTTT. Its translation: CASSFGTSGPHGTDTQYF.

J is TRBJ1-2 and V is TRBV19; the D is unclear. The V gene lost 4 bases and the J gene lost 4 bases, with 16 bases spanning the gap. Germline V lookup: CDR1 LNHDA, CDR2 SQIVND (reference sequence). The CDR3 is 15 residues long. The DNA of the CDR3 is TGTGCCAGTAGTACCGCTATGGACGGAGGCTATGGCTACACCTTC. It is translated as CASSTAMDGGYGYTF.

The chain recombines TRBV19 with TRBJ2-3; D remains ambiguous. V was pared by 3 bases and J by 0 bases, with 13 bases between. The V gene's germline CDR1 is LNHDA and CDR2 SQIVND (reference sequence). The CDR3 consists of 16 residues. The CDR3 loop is CASSILPSLSTDTQYF. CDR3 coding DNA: TGTGCCAGTAGTATCCTACCGTCCCTTAGCACAGATACGCAGTATTTT.

The CDR3 sequence: CASSLADRGGQPQHF. DNA of the CDR3: TGTGCCAGCAGTTTAGCTGACAGGGGGGGACAGCCCCAGCATTTT. The rearrangement links TRBV28 to TRBJ1-5; 9 bases align to TRBD1. Per the germline V gene, CDR1 is MDHEN and CDR2 is SYDVKM. The CDR3 has 15 residues. The V gene end was trimmed by 2 bases and the J gene end by 7 bases; junction bases not matched to a gene: 6.

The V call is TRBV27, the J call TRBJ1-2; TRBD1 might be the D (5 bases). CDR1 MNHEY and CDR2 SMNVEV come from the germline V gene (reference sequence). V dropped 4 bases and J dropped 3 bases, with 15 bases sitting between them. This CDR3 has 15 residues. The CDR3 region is CASSSWGTSDYGYTF. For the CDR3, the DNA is TGTGCCAGCAGTTCCTGGGGCACGTCAGACTATGGCTACACCTTC.

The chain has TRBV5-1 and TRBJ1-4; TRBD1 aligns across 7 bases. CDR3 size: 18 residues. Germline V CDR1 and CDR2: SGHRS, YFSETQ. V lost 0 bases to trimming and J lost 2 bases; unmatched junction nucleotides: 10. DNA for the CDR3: TGCGCCAGCAGCTTGGGAAAGACGACAGGGTCGACTAATGAAAAACTGTTTTTT. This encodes CASSLGKTTGSTNEKLFF.

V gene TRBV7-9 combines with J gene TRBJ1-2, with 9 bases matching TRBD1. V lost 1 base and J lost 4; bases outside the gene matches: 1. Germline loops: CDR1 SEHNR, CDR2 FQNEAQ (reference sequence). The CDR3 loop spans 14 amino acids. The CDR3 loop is CASSLGQGGYGYTF. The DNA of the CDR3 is TGTGCCAGCAGCTTAGGACAGGGGGGCTATGGCTACACCTTC.

The CDR3 loop is CASSAGLRYGYTF. As DNA, the CDR3 is TGTGCCAGCAGTGCGGGACTGCGTTATGGCTACACCTTC. The rearrangement uses TRBV28 and TRBJ1-2; D possibly corresponds to TRBD1 (5 bases). Germline assignment: CDR1 MDHEN and CDR2 SYDVKM. Trimming left V 5 bases short and J 5 bases short, with 12 bases between. The CDR3 covers 13 residues.

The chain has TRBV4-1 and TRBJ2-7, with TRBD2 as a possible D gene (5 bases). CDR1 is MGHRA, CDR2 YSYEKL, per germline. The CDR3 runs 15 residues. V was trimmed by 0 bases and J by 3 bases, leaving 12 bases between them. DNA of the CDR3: TGCGCCAGCAGCCAAGATGTACTAGGAAGCTACGAGCAGTACTTC. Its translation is CASSQDVLGSYEQYF.

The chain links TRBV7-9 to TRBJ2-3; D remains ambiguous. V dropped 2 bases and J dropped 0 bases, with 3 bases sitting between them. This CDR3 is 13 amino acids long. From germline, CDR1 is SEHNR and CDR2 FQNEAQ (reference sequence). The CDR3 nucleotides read TGTGCCAGCAGCTTACCTAGCACAGATACGCAGTATTTT. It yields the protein CASSLPSTDTQYF.

The CDR3 protein is CASSLTSDEQYF. In nucleotides, the CDR3 is TGTGCCAGCAGCTTGACTAGCGACGAGCAGTACTTC. The chain combines TRBV7-9 with TRBJ2-7, with TRBD2 identical over 8 bases. The CDR3 runs to 12 residues. Germline V CDR1 and CDR2: SEHNR, FQNEAQ (reference sequence). V shed 3 bases, J shed 5 bases, and the junction held 0 bases outside the gene matches.

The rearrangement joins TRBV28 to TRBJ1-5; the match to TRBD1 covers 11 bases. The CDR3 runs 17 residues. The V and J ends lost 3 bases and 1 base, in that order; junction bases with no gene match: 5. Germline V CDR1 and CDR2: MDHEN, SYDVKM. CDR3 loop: CASSFRTGGLSNQPQHF. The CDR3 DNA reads TGTGCCAGCAGTTTTAGGACAGGGGGCCTGAGCAATCAGCCCCAGCATTTT.

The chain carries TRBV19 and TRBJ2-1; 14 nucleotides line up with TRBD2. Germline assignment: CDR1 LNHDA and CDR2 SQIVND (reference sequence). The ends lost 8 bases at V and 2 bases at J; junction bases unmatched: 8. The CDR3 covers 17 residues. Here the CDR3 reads CASAGTSGRLTYNEQFF. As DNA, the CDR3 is TGTGCCAGTGCCGGGACTAGCGGGAGACTTACCTACAATGAGCAGTTCTTC. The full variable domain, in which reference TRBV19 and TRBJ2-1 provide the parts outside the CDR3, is DGGITQSPKYLFRKEGQNVTLSCEQNLNHDAMYWYRQDPGQGLRLIYYSQIVNDFQKGDIAEGYSVSREKKESFPLTVTSAQKNPTAFYLCASAGTSGRLTYNEQFFGPGTRLTVL.

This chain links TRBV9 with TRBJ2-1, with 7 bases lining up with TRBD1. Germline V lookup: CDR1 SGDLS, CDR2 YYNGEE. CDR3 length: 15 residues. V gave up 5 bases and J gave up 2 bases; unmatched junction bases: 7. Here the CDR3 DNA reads TGTGCCAGCAGTCTTGACAGGGAACCCTACAATGAGCAGTTCTTC. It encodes CASSLDREPYNEQFF.